Shown below are 15 T cell receptor beta chains from a single sample sequenced in a study of PD-L1 blockade in urothelial cancer. The time point was: peripheral blood 6 weeks after treatment start. TCRdb's table, derived via immunoSEQ multiplex PCR, lists solely in-frame clones and lacks some. The sample has 20,000 to 25,000 clones; approximately 81% are singletons. The specimen was PBMCs, collected around atezolizumab (anti-PD-L1) treatment. The receptor set was obtained from a man between 65 and 79 years old with urothelial cancer.

The genes are TRBV2 and TRBJ2-1; D unresolved. V was shortened by 10 bases and J by 0 bases, with 16 bases between the two germline ends. The CDR3 length is 15 residues. The germline gives CDR1 SNHLY, CDR2 FYNNEI. As DNA, the CDR3 is TGTGCCACCCTAAGAGGAGAGAGCTCCTACAATGAGCAGTTCTTC. It specifies CATLRGESSYNEQFF.

This chain links TRBV19 with TRBJ1-4; no reliable D call. Trimming stripped 6 bases from V and 1 base from J, with 12 bases between. This CDR3 is 15 amino acids long. Germline lookup yields CDR1 LNHDA and CDR2 SQIVND (reference sequence). CDR3: CASSPRARTNEKLFF. In DNA, the CDR3 is TGTGCCAGTAGCCCGAGAGCAAGAACTAATGAAAAACTGTTTTTT.

CDR3 nucleotides: TGTGCCAGCAGCCCAATGGCGGACAGACCCTACGAGCAGTACTTC. Translated, it gives CASSPMADRPYEQYF. The rearrangement links TRBV9 to TRBJ2-7; D perhaps matches TRBD1 (6 bases). Trimming removed 4 bases from V and 2 bases from J, with 16 bases in between. The V gene's germline CDR1 is SGDLS and CDR2 YYNGEE. CDR3 length equals 15 residues.

CDR3 nucleotides: TGCGCCAGCAGTGTTACTAAGAGGGACACTGAAGCTTTCTTT. As protein: CASSVTKRDTEAFF. The chain couples TRBV10-2 to TRBJ1-1; no reliable D call. Trimming took off 4 bases at V and 3 bases at J, with 12 bases between the two ends. The CDR3 is 14 amino acids. Germline loops: CDR1 WSHSY, CDR2 SAAADI.

The chain uses TRBV2 and TRBJ1-5; no definite D call. This CDR3 has 15 amino acids. Germline values: CDR1 SNHLY, CDR2 FYNNEI. Trimming shortened V by 6 bases and J by 0 bases, and 12 bases separated the two germline ends. In DNA, the CDR3 is TGTGCCAGCAGATATACAAAATATAGCAATCAGCCCCAGCATTTT. It specifies CASRYTKYSNQPQHF. The full variable domain, completed using reference TRBV2 and TRBJ1-5, is EPEVTQTPSHQVTQMGQEVILRCVPISNHLYFYWYRQILGQKVEFLVSFYNNEISEKSEIFDDQFSVERPDGSNFTLKIRSTKLEDSAMYFCASRYTKYSNQPQHFGDGTRLSIL.

V is TRBV18 and J is TRBJ1-5; 11 nucleotides match TRBD1. The CDR3 sequence is 15 residues long. CDR1 and CDR2 (germline): KGHSH, LQKENI. J was trimmed by 6 bases and V by 3 bases; bases with no gene match: 4. This CDR3 reads CASSPPGQGGQPQHF. Here the CDR3 DNA reads TGTGCCAGCTCACCCCCGGGACAGGGGGGTCAGCCCCAGCATTTT.

This rearrangement joins TRBV19 to TRBJ2-7; TRBD2 matches at 7 bases. Germline values: CDR1 LNHDA, CDR2 SQIVND (reference sequence). Trimming took 2 bases from V and 4 from J; bases not matched to a gene: 8. The length of the CDR3 is 15 residues. CDR3 sequence reads: CASSISRGSMYEQYF. In DNA, the CDR3 is TGTGCCAGTAGTATATCCCGCGGGAGTATGTACGAGCAGTACTTC.

The chain employs TRBV19 and TRBJ1-5; TRBD1 aligns across 7 bases. V shed 3 bases, J shed 2 bases, and the junction held 4 bases outside the gene matches. The CDR3 has 15 residues. CDR1 and CDR2 (germline): LNHDA, SQIVND (reference sequence). This chain's CDR3 is CASSIEGGRNQPQHF. The CDR3 DNA sequence: TGTGCCAGTAGTATCGAAGGGGGCCGCAATCAGCCCCAGCATTTT.

This clone was picked up a small number of times. The chain carries TRBV11-1 and TRBJ1-5; TRBD1 matches 8 bases. In germline, CDR1 is SGHAT, CDR2 FQDESV (reference sequence). This CDR3 is built from 13 residues. The junction had 4 bases not matched to a gene; V was cut back by 8 bases and J by 4 bases. CDR3 DNA: TGTGCCAGCTCCCGGGACAGGAATCAGCCCCAGCATTTT. Translating gives CASSRDRNQPQHF. Full variable domain (outside the CDR3, taken from reference TRBV11-1 and TRBJ1-5): EAEVAQSPRYKITEKSQAVAFWCDPISGHATLYWYRQILGQGPELLVQFQDESVVDDSQLPKDRFSAERLKGVDSTLKIQPAELGDSAMYLCASSRDRNQPQHFGDGTRLSIL.

This rearrangement joins TRBV5-1 to TRBJ2-7; possibly TRBD1 for D (6 bases). V lost 4 bases and J 5 bases, leaving 10 bases between the germline ends. This CDR3 spans 12 amino acids. Germline V gene lookup returns CDR1 SGHRS and CDR2 YFSETQ. CDR3 loop: CASSQRGNEQYF. CDR3 nucleotides: TGCGCCAGCAGCCAGAGGGGGAACGAGCAGTACTTC.

The chain carries TRBV5-1 and TRBJ2-1; TRBD2 aligns across 9 bases. This CDR3 is built from 16 residues. Trimming took 1 base from V and 8 from J; bases not matched to a gene: 10. The germline V gene encodes CDR1 SGHRS and CDR2 YFSETQ. DNA of the CDR3: TGCGCCAGCAGCTTGAATGGCGGGAGGGCCCGCGATGAGCAGTTCTTC. Translated, it gives CASSLNGGRARDEQFF.

The gene calls are TRBV13 and TRBJ1-1, with D unresolved. Germline V gene sequence: CDR1 PRHDT, CDR2 FYEKMQ (reference sequence). This CDR3 has 13 residues. Trimming removed 5 bases at V and 2 bases at J, with 9 bases between. CDR3: CASSRGVNTEAFF. Written as DNA, the CDR3 is TGTGCCAGCAGCCGCGGGGTTAACACTGAAGCTTTCTTT.

The chain employs TRBV6-1 and TRBJ1-2, with 7 bases matching TRBD1. The CDR3 extends over 13 amino acids. Germline V gene lookup returns CDR1 MNHNS and CDR2 SASEGT. J was trimmed by 5 bases and V by 6 bases; bases with no gene match: 6. CDR3 region: CASRTGTDYGYTF. CDR3 sequence (DNA): TGTGCCAGCAGGACCGGGACAGATTATGGCTACACCTTC.

The chain links TRBV6-6 to TRBJ2-1; TRBD1 matches 8 bases. J was trimmed by 5 bases and V by 2 bases; bases with no gene match: 2. Germline values: CDR1 MNHNY, CDR2 SVGAGI (reference sequence). The CDR3 contains 14 residues. CDR3 nucleotide sequence: TGTGCCAGCAGTTACAGGGGACAGGACAATGAGCAGTTCTTC. It yields the protein CASSYRGQDNEQFF.

V usage is TRBV5-1 and J usage is TRBJ1-1, with D possibly TRBD1 on 5 matching bases. Between the trimmed V and J ends, which lost 4 bases and 3 bases, there was a span of 13 bases. Germline V gene sequence: CDR1 SGHRS, CDR2 YFSETQ. This CDR3 spans 14 amino acids. The CDR3 sequence: CASSANGADTEAFF. Here the CDR3 DNA reads TGCGCCAGCAGCGCTAATGGGGCTGACACTGAAGCTTTCTTT.